The 6 T cell receptor beta chains below come from one sample, sequenced in a study of blood T cell repertoires in COVID-19. Method: immunoSEQ multiplex PCR; TCRdb's copy keeps in-frame clones and lacks some. The sample lists 40,000 to 60,000 clones, roughly nine tenths occurring once. The material sequenced was peripheral blood. These receptors all stem from a human donor in a cohort sampled during active COVID-19.

V usage is TRBV5-1 and J usage is TRBJ2-2; 7 bases map to TRBD1. The CDR3 is made up of 16 amino acids. CDR1 and CDR2 from the germline V gene are SGHRS and YFSETQ. V was clipped by 2 bases and J by 4 bases; unmatched bases: 8. This chain's CDR3 is CASSFPGGEGTGELFF. The CDR3 bases are TGCGCCAGCAGCTTCCCAGGGGGTGAGGGCACCGGGGAGCTGTTTTTT.

The chain couples TRBV3-1 (or the pseudogene TRBV3-2) to TRBJ1-6, with 10 bases that match TRBD1. This CDR3 is built from 17 residues. Germline V lookup: CDR1 LGHDT, CDR2 YNNKEL (reference sequence). The junction had 11 bases not matched to a gene; V was cut back by 2 bases and J by 10 bases. The CDR3: CASSQKGTGQGNSPLHF. The DNA for the CDR3 is TGTGCCAGCAGCCAAAAAGGGACGGGACAGGGGAACTCACCCCTCCACTTT.

In this sample, this clone turned up once. The chain joins TRBV18 to TRBJ2-3, with 11 positions matching TRBD2. Germline-derived CDR1 and CDR2 are KGHSH and LQKENI. V shed 5 bases and J 6 bases; nucleotides not matched to a gene: 4. The CDR3 is 14 amino acids. DNA of the CDR3: TGTGCCAGCTCAGGGACTAGCGGCATCGATACGCAGTATTTT. The encoded protein is CASSGTSGIDTQYF.

The rearrangement joins TRBV10-3 to TRBJ1-2; 7 bases are a match to TRBD1. J was trimmed by 1 base and V by 6 bases; bases with no gene match: 11. Germline V CDR1 and CDR2: ENHRY, SYGVKD. This CDR3 is 16 amino acids long. The CDR3 coding sequence is TGTGCCATCAGCCCGGTGGGGACAGATTATAACTATGGCTACACCTTC. This translates into CAISPVGTDYNYGYTF.

This chain links TRBV7-2 with TRBJ1-5; D remains ambiguous. Germline CDR1 and CDR2: SGHTA and FQGNSA. CDR3 size: 15 residues. The V gene lost 1 base and the J gene lost 6 bases, with 13 bases spanning the gap. This chain's CDR3 is CASSLGYSRIQPQHF. The CDR3 bases are TGTGCCAGCAGCTTAGGGTACAGTCGTATTCAGCCCCAGCATTTT.

A single count supports this clone. J is TRBJ2-7 and V is TRBV7-6; D perhaps matches TRBD2 (6 bases). V was shortened by 0 bases and J by 0 bases, with 18 bases between the two germline ends. The CDR3 spans 18 residues. Germline CDR1 reads SGHVS; CDR2 reads FNYEAQ. The CDR3 region is CASSLAPGGGAGSYEQYF. CDR3 DNA sequence: TGTGCCAGCAGCTTAGCGCCAGGAGGAGGGGCGGGCTCCTACGAGCAGTACTTC.